Following are 7 T cell receptor beta chains from one sample sequenced in a study of cytomegalovirus exposure and HLA in healthy donors. Vbeta (60) and Jbeta (13) primers were used in the PCR. The repertoire was sequenced with immunoSEQ multiplex PCR; TCRdb's copy has only in-frame clones and lacks some. This table holds over 100,000 clones, around 86% found once. The source material was PBMCs. Receptors were obtained from a man aged 25 to 40 in good health and CMV-seronegative.

The rearrangement uses TRBV28 and TRBJ1-6, with 10 bases fitting TRBD1. CDR3 length equals 12 residues. CDR1 and CDR2 from the germline V gene are MDHEN and SYDVKM. The J segment lost 16 bases and the V segment lost 5 bases, leaving 5 bases of the junction unmatched. This CDR3 reads CASSAGTGELHF. The CDR3 bases are TGTGCCAGCAGTGCCGGGACAGGGGAACTCCACTTT.

The chain recombines TRBV10-1 with TRBJ2-1, with 10 positions matching TRBD2. The V segment lost 2 bases and the J segment 12 bases; nucleotides outside the gene matches: 13. This CDR3 is built from 16 residues. CDR1 is WNHNN, CDR2 SYGVQD, per germline (reference sequence). The CDR3 here is CASSEVVSGGPGGQFF. The CDR3 nucleotides read TGCGCCAGCAGTGAGGTCGTTAGCGGGGGGCCCGGCGGGCAGTTCTTC.

The gene calls are TRBV5-3 and TRBJ2-7, with D maybe TRBD1 (6 bases). TRBV5-3 has ORF status, its function being uncertain. Trimming pared 5 bases from V and 10 bases from J, leaving 13 bases between. This CDR3 has 11 amino acids. The CDR3 loop is CARRQGTGQYF. CDR3 DNA sequence: TGTGCCAGAAGACAGGGAACGGGTCAGTACTTC.

This clone showed up just a few times. The chain uses TRBV18 and TRBJ1-2, with D possibly TRBD1 on 6 matching bases. V lost 5 bases and J 3 bases, leaving 13 bases between the germline ends. The CDR3 is 14 amino acids. Germline assignment: CDR1 KGHSH and CDR2 LQKENI. CDR3 sequence (DNA): TGTGCCAGCTCAACGGGGGGGGGCGACTATGGCTACACCTTC. This sequence encodes CASSTGGGDYGYTF.

This rearrangement joins TRBV29-1 to TRBJ2-5; 11 nucleotides agree with TRBD2. There are 16 residues in the CDR3. V lost 0 bases to trimming and J lost 0 bases; unmatched junction nucleotides: 3. Germline V lookup: CDR1 SQVTM, CDR2 ANQGSEA. This CDR3 is CSVEELTSGNQETQYF. Written as DNA, the CDR3 is TGCAGCGTTGAAGAGTTGACTAGCGGGAACCAAGAGACCCAGTACTTC. The variable domain in full, with the rest retrieved from reference TRBV29-1 and TRBJ2-5, is SAVISQKPSRDICQRGTSLTIQCQVDSQVTMMFWYRQQPGQSLTLIATANQGSEATYESGFVIDKFPISRPNLTFSTLTVSNMSPEDSSIYLCSVEELTSGNQETQYFGPGTRLLVL.

The rearrangement links TRBV9 to TRBJ2-3; 10 bases match TRBD1. There are 16 residues in the CDR3. Germline values: CDR1 SGDLS, CDR2 YYNGEE. The V and J ends lost 0 bases and 3 bases, in that order; junction bases with no gene match: 4. The CDR3 is CASSVGGTGVTDTQYF. For the CDR3, the DNA is TGTGCCAGCAGCGTAGGCGGGACAGGGGTAACAGATACGCAGTATTTT.

This clone was picked up a small number of times. The chain employs TRBV2 and TRBJ1-4; 8 nucleotides match TRBD1. Germline V CDR1 and CDR2: SNHLY, FYNNEI. V was clipped by 4 bases and J by 8 bases; unmatched bases: 6. CDR3 size: 14 residues. This CDR3 reads CASSATGGSEKLFF. Written as DNA, the CDR3 is TGTGCCAGCAGTGCAACAGGGGGAAGCGAAAAACTGTTTTTT.